The 2 T cell receptor beta chains given below trace back to one sample, sequenced in a study of Ad26.COV2.S vaccination and SARS-CoV-2 variants. Clones were read by immunoSEQ multiplex PCR, and TCRdb kept only the in-frame ones, dropping some. The repertoire holds more than 400,000 clones, 92% seen once, with about 1.7% in the top ten. Treatment: about 20 received Ad26.COV2.S at low or high dose, single or two shots; roughly five received placebo; per-sample allocation not given. Collection of the samples took place on day 63 after the first injection of vaccine or placebo. The sample consisted of peripheral blood, taken in a trial of Ad26.COV2.S vaccine versus placebo. These receptor sequences come from a person between 18 and 65 years old who received the Ad26.COV2.S COVID-19 vaccine or a placebo.

This rearrangement joins TRBV7-9 to TRBJ1-2, with no clear D. Germline V gene data show CDR1 as SEHNR and CDR2 as FQNEAQ (reference sequence). V was shortened by 1 base and J by 4 bases, with 7 bases between the two germline ends. The CDR3 loop spans 13 amino acids. CDR3 DNA sequence: TGTGCCAGCAGCTTAGAGACGATCTATGGCTACACCTTC. Encoded protein: CASSLETIYGYTF.

The J gene is TRBJ1-1, the V gene TRBV9; TRBD1 matches at 7 bases. Germline V CDR1 and CDR2: SGDLS, YYNGEE. V was pared by 4 bases and J by 4 bases, with 10 bases of the junction left unmatched. The CDR3 contains 15 residues. The CDR3 here is CASSPTGATVTEAFF. The CDR3 DNA is TGTGCCAGCAGCCCCACAGGGGCAACCGTCACTGAAGCTTTCTTT.